This entry features one T cell receptor (beta chain) sequence. A follow-up of 18 months without ophthalmopathy meant that hyperthyroidism was stable. As diagnostic evidence, clinical symptoms, serum thyroxine, TRAb, thyroid ultrasound and orbital computed tomography were relied upon. The CDR3 spans 14 residues. The ends lost 3 bases at V and 4 bases at J; junction bases unmatched: 5. Germline CDR1 and CDR2: SGDLS and YYNGEE. CDR3 regions of TCR beta were amplified from RNA transcripts. HTBI primers primed a first-round RT-PCR, and a second-round multiplex PCR followed. MiXCR, applied by TCRdb to the multiplex PCR reads, yields one record per CDR3 protein. The sample includes about 420,000 distinct CDR3 sequences, 20% to 25% of them seen just once. The entry originates in a study of Graves' ophthalmopathy and Graves' hyperthyroidism.

This clonotype was obtained from a woman under 30 with stable Graves' hyperthyroidism. This chain joins TRBV9 and TRBJ1-2; 8 bases agree with TRBD1. The sequenced material came from peripheral blood. Here the CDR3 reads CASSGGTGTYGYTF. DNA of the CDR3: TGTGCCAGCAGCGGAGGGACAGGAACCTATGGCTACACCTTC. Full variable domain (remainder filled in from reference TRBV9 and TRBJ1-2): DSGVTQTPKHLITATGQRVTLRCSPRSGDLSVYWYQQSLDQGLQFLIQYYNGEERAKGNILERFSAQQFPDLHSELNLSSLELGDSALYFCASSGGTGTYGYTFGSGTRLTVV.